These 28 T cell receptor beta chains share one sample of origin, sequenced in a study of T cells in Graves' hyperthyroidism and ophthalmopathy. Template material for amplifying TCR beta CDR3 regions consisted of RNA transcripts. First-round RT-PCR targeting the TCR CDR3 was performed with the HTBI primer set. A single record per CDR3 protein comes from TCRdb applying MiXCR to the multiplex PCR reads. The table lists about 520,000 distinct CDR3 sequences, approximately 24% of them singletons. Sequencing was carried out using blood. These receptors originate from a woman in her 30s with Graves' ophthalmopathy.

This clonotype was seen more than once but under ten times. The V and J genes are TRBV5-8 and TRBJ2-5; D perhaps matches TRBD2 (6 bases). The CDR3 has 15 amino acids. The V end was cut by 1 base, the J end by 0 bases, with 10 bases between. Germline V gene lookup returns CDR1 SGHTS and CDR2 YDEGEE. In DNA, the CDR3 is TGTGCCAGCAGCTTGTGGGCTAGCGACCAAGAGACCCAGTACTTC. It encodes CASSLWASDQETQYF.

This clonotype has ten or more counts. The chain joins TRBV5-8 to TRBJ1-1; 7 nucleotides agree with TRBD1. V was clipped by 1 base and J by 5 bases; unmatched bases: 5. Germline assignment: CDR1 SGHTS and CDR2 YDEGEE. The CDR3 extends over 14 amino acids. The CDR3 loop is CASSLPSRGTEAFF. Here the CDR3 DNA reads TGTGCCAGCAGCTTGCCCTCCAGGGGGACTGAAGCTTTCTTT.

This clonotype has a handful of counts. The rearrangement uses TRBV6-2 or TRBV6-3 and TRBJ1-5, with no clear D. The CDR3 spans 15 residues. Per germline, CDR1 MNHEY and CDR2 SVGEGT. With 2 bases removed from V and 5 bases from J, the gap between germline ends came to 13 bases. The CDR3, as DNA: TGTGCCAGCAGTTACCCCCCGGGGAACTATCAGCCCCAGCATTTT. Its protein is CASSYPPGNYQPQHF.

This clonotype was observed many times. The chain joins TRBV10-3 to TRBJ2-7; D possibly corresponds to TRBD1 (6 bases). V gave up 3 bases and J gave up 6 bases, with 18 bases separating them. Germline values: CDR1 ENHRY, CDR2 SYGVKD. This CDR3 region has 15 residues. CDR3 region: CAISEYAQGIGEQYF. The CDR3 nucleotides are TGTGCCATCAGTGAATATGCGCAGGGGATCGGCGAGCAGTACTTC.

The CDR3 sequence is CSARSPRQQPYNSPLHF. DNA for the CDR3: TGCAGTGCTAGATCCCCTCGACAGCAGCCCTATAATTCACCCCTCCACTTT. The rearrangement joins TRBV20-1 to TRBJ1-6; D perhaps matches TRBD1 (5 bases). Between the trimmed V and J ends, which lost 2 bases and 2 bases, there was a span of 16 bases. The CDR3 consists of 17 residues. CDR1 and CDR2 from the germline V gene are DFQATT and SNEGSKA (reference sequence).

Many counts were recorded for this clonotype. The chain carries TRBV3-1 and TRBJ1-1, with a weak D call TRBD1 (6 bases). The germline CDR1 and CDR2 sequences are LGHDT and YNNKEL (reference sequence). V lost 6 bases, J lost 0 bases, and 14 bases lay in between. The CDR3 loop spans 15 amino acids. The CDR3 sequence is CASRDSDKLNTEAFF. In DNA, the CDR3 is TGTGCCAGCAGGGACAGTGACAAACTGAACACTGAAGCTTTCTTT.

This clonotype was seen a few times. The chain links TRBV5-1 to TRBJ2-5, with D unclear. V gave up 7 bases and J gave up 0 bases, with 10 bases separating them. This CDR3 has 13 amino acids. Germline V gene data show CDR1 as SGHRS and CDR2 as YFSETQ. The CDR3 loop reads CASRPYDQETQYF. The CDR3 region has the DNA TGCGCCAGCCGCCCGTATGACCAAGAGACCCAGTACTTC.

This clonotype was found many times. V usage is TRBV7-8 and J usage is TRBJ1-5; 7 nucleotides align to TRBD1. The germline V gene encodes CDR1 SGHVS and CDR2 FQNEAQ. The CDR3 spans 15 residues. Trimming at V came to 5 bases and at J to 10 bases, leaving 14 bases not matched to a gene. As DNA, the CDR3 is TGTGCCAGCAGCGTACAGGGGTCTCTGGGTATTCCCCAGCATTTT. It translates to CASSVQGSLGIPQHF.

V usage is TRBV6-2 or TRBV6-3 and J usage is TRBJ2-3; possibly TRBD2 for D (7 bases). CDR1 is MNHEY, CDR2 SVGEGT, per germline. V gave up 7 bases and J gave up 2 bases, with 10 bases separating them. The CDR3 extends over 13 amino acids. The CDR3 loop is CASTGGHTDTQYF. The CDR3 DNA sequence: TGTGCCAGCACCGGGGGGCACACAGATACGCAGTATTTT.

The rearrangement links TRBV10-1 to TRBJ2-5; 11 positions agree with TRBD2. Germline V gene sequence: CDR1 WNHNN, CDR2 SYGVQD (reference sequence). J was trimmed by 3 bases and V by 0 bases; bases with no gene match: 3. CDR3 length: 16 amino acids. In DNA form, the CDR3 reads TGCGCCAGCAGTGAGTCGTTAGCGGGGGGGAAAGAGACCCAGTACTTC. Translating gives CASSESLAGGKETQYF.

This clonotype appeared a few times. This chain connects TRBV18 to TRBJ1-1, with a tentative D call TRBD1 (5 bases). This CDR3 contains 13 residues. Per the germline V gene, CDR1 is KGHSH and CDR2 is LQKENI. V dropped 2 bases and J dropped 4 bases, with 8 bases sitting between them. The CDR3 region is CASSPGGITEAFF. The CDR3 coding sequence is TGTGCCAGCTCACCAGGGGGGATCACTGAAGCTTTCTTT.

This clonotype appeared a few times. An end of the junction does not agree with germline; a read error may underlie this. J is TRBJ1-5 and V is TRBV6-1; no reliable D call. In germline, CDR1 is MNHNS, CDR2 SASEGT. This CDR3 region has 13 residues. CDR3 bases: TGTGCCAGCACTGAAAAAAGCAATCAGCCCCAGCATTTT. Its protein product is CASTEKSNQPQHF.

The rearrangement uses TRBV11-2 and TRBJ1-1; D is unclear. CDR1 is SGHAT, CDR2 FQNNGV, per germline. CDR3 length: 13 residues. V lost 4 bases and J 7 bases, leaving 13 bases between the germline ends. In DNA, the CDR3 is TGTGCCAGCAGCTCCCTGGCGCGACTTGAAGCTTTCTTT. Amino acid sequence: CASSSLARLEAFF.

The chain employs TRBV28 and TRBJ2-5, with 8 bases lining up with TRBD1. The germline V gene encodes CDR1 MDHEN and CDR2 SYDVKM. This CDR3 has 15 amino acids. The ends lost 11 bases at V and 2 bases at J; junction bases unmatched: 13. For the CDR3, the DNA is TGTGCCCACAGTGGGGCAGGGGGCGGTCAAGAGACCCAGTACTTC. Encoded protein: CAHSGAGGGQETQYF.

The table lists this clonotype with many counts. This chain connects TRBV7-2 to TRBJ2-7; perhaps TRBD1 as D (6 bases). CDR3 length: 13 amino acids. V lost 1 base and J 6 bases, leaving 10 bases between the germline ends. Germline lookup yields CDR1 SGHTA and CDR2 FQGNSA. In DNA, the CDR3 is TGTGCCAGCAGCTTAGAGGGGGATCGCGAGCAGTACTTC. It specifies CASSLEGDREQYF.

This clonotype was counted between two and nine times. This may stem from a read error, because a much larger clone lies one nucleotide away. The V gene is TRBV12-3 or TRBV12-4, the J gene TRBJ1-2, with D possibly being TRBD1 (5 bases). The length of the CDR3 is 13 residues. V was cut by 5 bases and J by 2 bases, with 9 bases left in between. The CDR3 region is CASSDAGNYGYTF. The CDR3 DNA follows: TGTGCCAGCAGTGACGCAGGGAACTATGGCTACACCTTC.

The rearrangement joins TRBV20-1 to TRBJ1-5; no reliable D call. V gave up 3 bases and J gave up 1 base, with 10 bases separating them. The CDR3 spans 14 residues. The germline V gene encodes CDR1 DFQATT and CDR2 SNEGSKA (reference sequence). The DNA for the CDR3 is TGCAGTGCTAGTGTTGGGTTGAGCAATCAGCCCCAGCATTTT. Its translation: CSASVGLSNQPQHF.

This clonotype was observed many times. V is TRBV4-1 and J is TRBJ2-5; 9 bases map to TRBD2. V shed 0 bases, J shed 5 bases, and the junction held 16 bases outside the gene matches. The CDR3 runs 19 residues. Germline V lookup: CDR1 MGHRA, CDR2 YSYEKL. CDR3: CASSQDTRGAGGRRETQYF. CDR3 nucleotide sequence: TGCGCCAGCAGCCAAGATACTCGGGGAGCGGGGGGCCGGAGGGAGACCCAGTACTTC.

V gene TRBV6-1 combines with J gene TRBJ2-7; 12 bases fit TRBD2. Germline V gene sequence: CDR1 MNHNS, CDR2 SASEGT. The CDR3 is 15 residues long. After removal of 3 bases from V and 6 bases from J, the junction contained 6 bases not matched to a gene. Here the CDR3 DNA reads TGTGCCAGCAGTGAGGGTCTAGCGGGGGGGGGCGAGCAGTACTTC. Translated: CASSEGLAGGGEQYF.

The chain couples TRBV18 to TRBJ2-6, with TRBD2 matching over 11 bases. This CDR3 has 18 residues. V trimming: 3 bases; J trimming: 1 base; junction bases outside the gene matches: 5. Germline CDR1 reads KGHSH; CDR2 reads LQKENI. The CDR3 DNA is TGTGCCAGCTCACCGTCGCTAGCGGGGGGATCTGGGGCCAACGTCCTGACTTTC. This gives the protein CASSPSLAGGSGANVLTF.

This clonotype was picked up many times. The chain carries TRBV2 and TRBJ1-2, with a possible D match to TRBD1 (5 bases). Trimming pared 3 bases from V and 0 bases from J, leaving 17 bases between. The germline gives CDR1 SNHLY, CDR2 FYNNEI. This CDR3 spans 17 amino acids. The CDR3 sequence: CASSDFRFGAPNYGYTF. In nucleotides, the CDR3 is TGTGCCAGCAGTGATTTTCGTTTCGGGGCTCCTAACTATGGCTACACCTTC.

The V and J genes are TRBV12-3 or TRBV12-4 and TRBJ1-2, with a weak D call TRBD1 (5 bases). Between the trimmed V and J ends, which lost 2 bases and 8 bases, there was a span of 15 bases. CDR3 length: 14 amino acids. For the CDR3, the DNA is TGTGCCAGCAGTTTATCTCCCAGGGAGTACGGCTACACCTTC. As protein: CASSLSPREYGYTF.

This clonotype was seen just once. The chain links TRBV11-1 to TRBJ1-1, with 9 positions matching TRBD1. V lost 1 base to trimming and J lost 3 bases; unmatched junction nucleotides: 9. The CDR3 covers 17 residues. The V gene's germline CDR1 is SGHAT and CDR2 FQDESV (reference sequence). CDR3 bases: TGTGCCAGCAGCTTAGGGACAGGGGACACCGGGGACACTGAAGCTTTCTTT. Encoded protein: CASSLGTGDTGDTEAFF.

This clonotype appeared many times. The chain employs TRBV29-1 and TRBJ2-5; a weak D match, TRBD2 (6 bases). CDR3 length: 11 amino acids. Trimming pared 4 bases from V and 5 bases from J, leaving 8 bases between. Germline CDR1 and CDR2: SQVTM and ANQGSEA. CDR3 residues: CSVAGRETQYF. The CDR3 coding sequence is TGCAGCGTTGCGGGGAGGGAGACCCAGTACTTC.

This clonotype came up once. A read error may explain this, as a much larger clone is one base away. The rearrangement links TRBV20-1 to TRBJ2-5; TRBD1 might be the D (5 bases). The CDR3 has 12 amino acids. CDR1 is DFQATT, CDR2 SNEGSKA, per germline (reference sequence). Deletions cut 6 bases from V and 3 bases from J, with 11 bases between. CDR3: CSAIQTEETQYF. DNA for the CDR3: TGCAGTGCCATTCAGACAGAAGAGACCCAGTACTTC.

This clonotype was observed many times. V and J are TRBV12-3 or TRBV12-4 and TRBJ2-2; D is possibly TRBD1 (6 bases). V dropped 6 bases and J dropped 1 base, with 18 bases sitting between them. The CDR3 runs to 17 residues. Written as DNA, the CDR3 is TGTGCCAGCAGCCGATCCCGACAGGTACTGAACACCGGGGAGCTGTTTTTT. Protein: CASSRSRQVLNTGELFF.

This clonotype has at least ten counts. V and J are TRBV24-1 and TRBJ2-5, with TRBD2 matching 11 bases. Germline assignment: CDR1 KGHDR and CDR2 SFDVKD. V was pared by 7 bases and J by 5 bases, with 8 bases of the junction left unmatched. The CDR3 is 15 amino acids. The CDR3 loop reads CATSSGLAESETQYF. The CDR3 DNA reads as TGTGCCACCAGCTCGGGACTAGCGGAATCGGAGACCCAGTACTTC.

The chain links TRBV29-1 to TRBJ1-2; D gene ambiguous. From germline, CDR1 is SQVTM and CDR2 ANQGSEA. With 0 bases removed from V and 4 bases from J, the gap between germline ends came to 12 bases. The CDR3 spans 14 residues. As DNA, the CDR3 is TGCAGCGTTGAAGATGCCGGGTATGGCTATGGCTACACCTTC. It codes for CSVEDAGYGYGYTF.